This T cell receptor (beta chain) was observed in a study of beta chain features in type 1 diabetes. This clone was counted between two and nine times. CDR3 length: 11 residues. Germline CDR1 reads SQVTM; CDR2 reads ANQGSEA. V lost 7 bases to trimming and J lost 2 bases, with 5 bases between them. Sequencing targeted expressed TCRB transcripts, as all isolated RNA had been reverse transcribed. TCRdb keeps only in-frame clones here, not all; method: immunoSEQ multiplex PCR. The sample consists of some 330,000 clones, 8% to 13% of them appearing once. This TCR derives from a woman aged 30 to 39 in good health. Sequencing input: naive CD4+ T cells from blood. V usage is TRBV29-1 and J usage is TRBJ2-2; D gene uncertain. The CDR3 spells CSARNTGELFF. The CDR3 nucleotides read TGCAGCGCCAGAAACACCGGGGAGCTGTTTTTT.